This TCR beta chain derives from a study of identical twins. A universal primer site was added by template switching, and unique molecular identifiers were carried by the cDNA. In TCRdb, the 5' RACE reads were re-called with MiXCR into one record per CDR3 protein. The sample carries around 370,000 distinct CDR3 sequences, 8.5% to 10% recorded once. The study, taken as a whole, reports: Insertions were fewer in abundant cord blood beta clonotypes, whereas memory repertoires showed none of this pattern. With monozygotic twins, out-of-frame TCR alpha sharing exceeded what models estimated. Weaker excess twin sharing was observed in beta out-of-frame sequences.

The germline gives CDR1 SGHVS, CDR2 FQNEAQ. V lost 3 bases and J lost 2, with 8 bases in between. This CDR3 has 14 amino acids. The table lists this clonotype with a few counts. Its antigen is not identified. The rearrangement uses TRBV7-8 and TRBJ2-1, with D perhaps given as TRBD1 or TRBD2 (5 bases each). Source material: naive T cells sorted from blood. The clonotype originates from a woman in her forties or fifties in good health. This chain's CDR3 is CASSFPGPYNEQFF. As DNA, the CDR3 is TGTGCCAGCAGCTTCCCGGGGCCCTACAATGAGCAGTTCTTC.